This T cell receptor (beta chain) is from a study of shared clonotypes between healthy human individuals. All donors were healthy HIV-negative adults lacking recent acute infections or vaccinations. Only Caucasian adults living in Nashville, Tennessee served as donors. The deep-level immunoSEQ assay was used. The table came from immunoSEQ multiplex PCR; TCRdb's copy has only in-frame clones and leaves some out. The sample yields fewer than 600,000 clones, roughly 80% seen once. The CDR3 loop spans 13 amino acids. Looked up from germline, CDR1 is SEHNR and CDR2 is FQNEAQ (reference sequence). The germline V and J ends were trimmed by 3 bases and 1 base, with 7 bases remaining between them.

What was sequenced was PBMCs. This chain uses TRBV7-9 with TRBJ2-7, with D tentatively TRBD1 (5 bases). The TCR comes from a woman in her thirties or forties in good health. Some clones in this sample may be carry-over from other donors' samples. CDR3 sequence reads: CASSFRQSYEQYF. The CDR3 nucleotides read TGTGCCAGCAGCTTTCGACAGTCCTACGAGCAGTACTTC.